The rows below give T cell receptor beta chains drawn from one sample of a study of T cells in Graves' hyperthyroidism and ophthalmopathy. TCRdb reprocessed the multiplex PCR reads with MiXCR, giving one entry per CDR3 protein. The sample includes about 420,000 distinct CDR3 sequences, roughly 13% of them seen just once. The sequencing input was blood. The receptors derive from a woman aged 18-35 years with Graves' hyperthyroidism. The CDR3 runs from the conserved cysteine through the conserved F or W. D genes are given only for firm matches. Expanded clones are given a class, and other clones once, few, many or no size at all.

TRBV30	.	TRBJ2-2	.	TGTGCCTGGACAGGGTGGGGCACCGGGGAGCTGTTTTTT	CAWTGWGTGELFF
TRBV29-1	few	TRBJ1-1	.	TGCAGCGGGTCCCTGAACACTGAAGCTTTCTTT	CSGSLNTEAFF
TRBV2	.	TRBJ1-6	.	TGTGCCAGCAGTGACGCAAGCGGTTCACCCCTCCACTTT	CASSDASGSPLHF
TRBV7-2	many	TRBJ1-5	.	TGTGCCAGCAGCAGGGGGTTTAGCAATCAGCCCCAGCATTTT	CASSRGFSNQPQHF
TRBV28	many	TRBJ2-5	.	TGTGCCAGCAGTACCTTATTTGGTACCCGGGACCGACAAGAGACCCAGTACTTC	CASSTLFGTRDRQETQYF
TRBV10-3	many	TRBJ1-1	.	TGTGCCATCAGTGAGGGGGGGGCAGATACTGAAGCTTTCTTT	CAISEGGADTEAFF
TRBV11-3	.	TRBJ2-3	TRBD2	TGTGCCAGCAGCGTGCGAGCGGGATTCACAGATACGCAGTATTTT	CASSVRAGFTDTQYF
TRBV9	many	TRBJ2-3	.	TGTGCCAGCAGCGTCCTACCTAGCACAGATACGCAGTATTTT	CASSVLPSTDTQYF
TRBV19	few	TRBJ1-5	TRBD1	TGTGCCAGTAGTATAGTAGGGGGCCGCGAGCAGCCCCAGCATTTT	CASSIVGGREQPQHF
TRBV6-6	many	TRBJ1-1	TRBD1	TGTGCCAGCAGTTACAGGGGGCGGACTGAAGCTTTCTTT	CASSYRGRTEAFF
TRBV27	once	TRBJ2-1	TRBD1	TGTGCCAGCAGTTTTCTGAAGGGGGCGTCCTACAATGAGCAGTTCTTC	CASSFLKGASYNEQFF
TRBV10-3	.	TRBJ2-1	TRBD2	TGTGCCATCAGTGAGTCGAGCGGGAACTCCTACAATGAGCAGTTCTTC	CAISESSGNSYNEQFF
TRBV7-2	few	TRBJ1-1	TRBD1	TGTGCCAGCAGCTTGTCCCGGGACAGGGTCGGAGAAGCTTTCTTT	CASSLSRDRVGEAFF
TRBV13	few	TRBJ2-7	.	TGTGCCAGCAGCTTAGCGGCGGGGGCTGAGTACGAGCAGTACTTC	CASSLAAGAEYEQYF
TRBV3-1	many	TRBJ2-2	.	TGTGCCAGCTGTAATTCGTTCACCGGGGAGCTGTTTTTT	CASCNSFTGELFF
TRBV11-2	many	TRBJ2-7	.	TGTGCCAGCAGGCAAGAGGGTTGGCAGTACTTC	CASRQEGWQYF
TRBV20-1	many	TRBJ1-5	.	TGCAGTGCTAGAAGCGTACAGGGTGGGCAGCCCCAGCATTTT	CSARSVQGGQPQHF
TRBV6-1	.	TRBJ2-3	TRBD1	TGTGCCAGCAGTACCCGGGACAGGGGGCAAGATACGCAGTATTTT	CASSTRDRGQDTQYF
TRBV20-1	once	TRBJ2-7	TRBD1	TGCAGTGCCTTGGACAGGGGCCGCTACGAGCAGTACTTC	CSALDRGRYEQYF
TRBV4-3	many	TRBJ2-7	TRBD1	TGCGCCAGCAGCCGCACTGCCGGGACAGGGGGAGACGAGCAGTACTTC	CASSRTAGTGGDEQYF
TRBV5-5	.	TRBJ2-1	.	TGTGCCAGCAGCTTGGAGACAGGCTCCTACAATGAGCAGTTCTTC	CASSLETGSYNEQFF
TRBV7-3	many	TRBJ2-2	.	TGTGCCAGCAGCTTAATTTCGACCGGGGTGGCCGGGGAGCTGTTTTTT	CASSLISTGVAGELFF
TRBV9	many	TRBJ2-7	.	TGTGCCAGCAGCGTAGCTGGGGACGACTACGAGCAGTACTTC	CASSVAGDDYEQYF
TRBV12-3/TRBV12-4	many	TRBJ2-5	TRBD2	TGTGCCTCCCAGTCGACTAGCGGGTATCAAGAGACCCAGTACTTC	CASQSTSGYQETQYF
TRBV6-5	few	TRBJ2-7	TRBD2	TGTGCCAGCAGTTATGAGCGGGGATCCTACGAGCAGTACTTC	CASSYERGSYEQYF
TRBV27	.	TRBJ1-2	TRBD1	TGTGCCAGCAGTTTACGGGCCAGGGGGGTTCAGGATGGCTACACCTTC	CASSLRARGVQDGYTF
TRBV2	many	TRBJ1-6	.	TGTGCCAGCAGTGCCGGACAGCGGAATTCACCCCTCCACTTT	CASSAGQRNSPLHF
TRBV18	many	TRBJ1-2	.	TGTGCCAGCTCACCACCGGGATTGCTTGGCTACACCTTC	CASSPPGLLGYTF
TRBV2	many	TRBJ2-3	.	TGTGCCAGCAGTGAAGCGCCGAGGACGGTGCAGTATTTT	CASSEAPRTVQYF
TRBV20-1	many	TRBJ2-5	TRBD2	TGCTCGGGACTAGCGGGAGGCGTAGAGACCCAGTACTTC	CSGLAGGVETQYF
TRBV27	many	TRBJ2-1	TRBD2	TGTGCCAGCAGTCCGCTAGGAGTTAGCGGGAGGGAAAATGAGCAGTTCTTC	CASSPLGVSGRENEQFF
TRBV11-1	many	TRBJ1-4	.	TGTGCCAGCAGCCCGGAAGCAACTAATGAAAAACTGTTTTTT	CASSPEATNEKLFF
TRBV6-1	many	TRBJ1-4	TRBD1	TGTGCCAGCAGTAGGACAGGGAGACAGGAAAAACTGTTTTTT	CASSRTGRQEKLFF
TRBV5-1	few	TRBJ2-1	.	TGCGCCAGCAGCTTGGAGGCGGGCCCCTACAATGAGCAGTTCTTC	CASSLEAGPYNEQFF
TRBV13	many	TRBJ2-7	TRBD2	TGTGCCAGCAGTCCGCGGGGGAGAGGCTACGAGCAGTACTTC	CASSPRGRGYEQYF
TRBV10-3	many	TRBJ2-1	TRBD2	TGTGCCATCAGAGACGCTAGCGGGAGTGGGAATGAGCAGTTCTTC	CAIRDASGSGNEQFF
TRBV13	.	TRBJ1-1	.	TGTGCCAGCAGCTTAGGCCGAGGGGCGAACACTGAAGCTTTCTTT	CASSLGRGANTEAFF
TRBV28	many	TRBJ2-7	.	TGTGCCAGCAGTTTCCCTACTATTGCAGGGACCCACGAGCAGTACTTC	CASSFPTIAGTHEQYF
TRBV9	.	TRBJ1-2	.	TGTGCCAGCAGCGCCTGGACAGATAACTATGGCTACACCTTC	CASSAWTDNYGYTF
TRBV27	.	TRBJ1-5	.	TGTGCCAGCCGACAGTTTAGCAATCAGCCCCAGCATTTT	CASRQFSNQPQHF
TRBV24-1	.	TRBJ2-2	.	TGTGCCACCAGTGACTCCCTCAGGACGAACACCGGGGAGCTGTTTTTT	CATSDSLRTNTGELFF
TRBV4-1	.	TRBJ2-1	TRBD2	TGCGCCAGCAGCCAGTGGCTAGCGGAAAATGAGCAGTTCTTC	CASSQWLAENEQFF
TRBV4-1	.	TRBJ2-2	TRBD2	TGCGCCAGCAGCCAAGAGCCCCTAGCGGCTACCGGGGAGCTGTTTTTT	CASSQEPLAATGELFF
TRBV6-1	.	TRBJ1-5	.	TGTGCCAGCAGCAAAGACATTTCCCCTCAGCCCCAGCATTTT	CASSKDISPQPQHF
TRBV9	.	TRBJ2-2	TRBD2	TGTGCCAGCAGCGCGAGCACTAGCGGGAGGACGAACACCGGGGAGCTGTTTTTT	CASSASTSGRTNTGELFF
TRBV7-9	few	TRBJ2-7	.	TGTGCCAGCAGCGCGCGACAGACCTACGAGCAGTACTTC	CASSARQTYEQYF
TRBV20-1	many	TRBJ2-2	TRBD1	TGCAGTGCTCCGGGACAGGGGGCTATGAACACCGGGGAGCTGTTTTTT	CSAPGQGAMNTGELFF